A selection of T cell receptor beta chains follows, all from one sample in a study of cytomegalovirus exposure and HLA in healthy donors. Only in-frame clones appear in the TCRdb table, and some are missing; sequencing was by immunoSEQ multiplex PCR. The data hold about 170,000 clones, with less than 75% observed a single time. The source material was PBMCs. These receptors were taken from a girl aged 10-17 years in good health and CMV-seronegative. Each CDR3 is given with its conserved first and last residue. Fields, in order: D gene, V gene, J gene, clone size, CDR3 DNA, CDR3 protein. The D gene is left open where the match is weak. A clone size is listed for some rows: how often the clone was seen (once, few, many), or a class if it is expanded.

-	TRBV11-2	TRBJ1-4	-	TGTGCCAGCAGCTTGGGGACTAGGTCCTTCGGTGAAAAACTGTTTTTT	CASSLGTRSFGEKLFF
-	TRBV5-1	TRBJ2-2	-	TGCGCCAGCAGCTTAGAGGGGGAGCTGTTTTTT	CASSLEGELFF
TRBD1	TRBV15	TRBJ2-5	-	TGTGCCACCAGTACAAACAGGGGAGAGACCCAGTACTTC	CATSTNRGETQYF
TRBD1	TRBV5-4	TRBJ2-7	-	TGTGCCAGCAGTCAACTGGGACAGGTCACAACCGAGCAGTACTTC	CASSQLGQVTTEQYF
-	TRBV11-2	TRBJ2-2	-	TGTGCCAGCAGCCAGAAGTTAGGGGACACCGGGGAGCTGTTTTTT	CASSQKLGDTGELFF
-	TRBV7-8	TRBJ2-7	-	TGTGCCAGCAGGACCCTTGGGAGACCCTACGAGCAGTACTTC	CASRTLGRPYEQYF
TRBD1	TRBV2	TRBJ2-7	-	TGTGCCAGCAGGCCCAAGGGACAGGGTCGGGGCGAGCAGTACTTC	CASRPKGQGRGEQYF
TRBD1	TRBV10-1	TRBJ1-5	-	TGCGCCATCGGACAGGGGTATAACATTTATAGCAATCAGCCCCAGCATTTT	CAIGQGYNIYSNQPQHF
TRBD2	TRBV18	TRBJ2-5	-	TGTGCCAGCTCACCGACTAGCGGGGGCCTCCAAGAGACCCAGTACTTC	CASSPTSGGLQETQYF
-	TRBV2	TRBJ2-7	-	TGTGCCAGCAGTGGTGGGCGGGACCTACGACAGCAGTACTTC	CASSGGRDLRQQYF
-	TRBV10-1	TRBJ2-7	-	TGCGCCAGCAGTGGACTGTCTTCCTACGAGCAGTACTTC	CASSGLSSYEQYF
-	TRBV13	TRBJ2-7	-	TGTGCCAGCAGCTTGGAGACAGGGGAGGGCTACGAGCAGTACTTC	CASSLETGEGYEQYF
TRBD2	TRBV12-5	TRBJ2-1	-	TGTGCTAGTGGTTTGGTAGGGAGGGATGAGCAGTTCTTC	CASGLVGRDEQFF
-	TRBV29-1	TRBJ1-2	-	TGCAGCCCCGAACAGGGAAATGGCTACACCTTC	CSPEQGNGYTF
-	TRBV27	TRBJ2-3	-	TGTGCCAGCAGTTTATCGTGGAGGGCGGATACGCAGTATTTT	CASSLSWRADTQYF
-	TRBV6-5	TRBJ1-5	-	TGTGCCAGCAAAAGACGAGGGAATCAGCCCCAGCATTTT	CASKRRGNQPQHF
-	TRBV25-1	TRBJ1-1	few	TGTGCCAGCGCACCTGATTCCACAGGCCGGGGGGCTTTCTTT	CASAPDSTGRGAFF